This T cell receptor (beta chain) originates from a study of cytomegalovirus exposure and HLA in healthy donors. Study-level points and caveats: HLA allele associations emerged for about 16,000 TCR beta sequences in a later analysis, at 0.05 false discovery rate. It was likely that a cluster of highly shared sequence variants was a sequencing artifact. Donors were assumed by presence/absence analyses to have roughly uniform sequencing depth.

As regards this clone: Its matching antigen is unknown.

The PCR made use of 60 Vbeta and 13 Jbeta primers. Generated by immunoSEQ multiplex PCR, the TCRdb table keeps only in-frame clones and is missing some. The data hold roughly 110,000 clones, with approximately 74% observed a single time. The receptor was isolated from a middle-aged woman in good health and CMV-seropositive. The sample was PBMCs.

CDR3 in amino acids: CASSLGGGGYQETQYF. The CDR3 region has the DNA TGCGCCAGCAGCTTAGGCGGGGGGGGGTACCAAGAGACCCAGTACTTC. V and J are TRBV5-1 and TRBJ2-5; the match to TRBD2 covers 9 bases. V shed 2 bases, J shed 0 bases, and the junction held 5 bases outside the gene matches. This CDR3 region has 16 residues. Looked up from germline, CDR1 is SGHRS and CDR2 is YFSETQ.